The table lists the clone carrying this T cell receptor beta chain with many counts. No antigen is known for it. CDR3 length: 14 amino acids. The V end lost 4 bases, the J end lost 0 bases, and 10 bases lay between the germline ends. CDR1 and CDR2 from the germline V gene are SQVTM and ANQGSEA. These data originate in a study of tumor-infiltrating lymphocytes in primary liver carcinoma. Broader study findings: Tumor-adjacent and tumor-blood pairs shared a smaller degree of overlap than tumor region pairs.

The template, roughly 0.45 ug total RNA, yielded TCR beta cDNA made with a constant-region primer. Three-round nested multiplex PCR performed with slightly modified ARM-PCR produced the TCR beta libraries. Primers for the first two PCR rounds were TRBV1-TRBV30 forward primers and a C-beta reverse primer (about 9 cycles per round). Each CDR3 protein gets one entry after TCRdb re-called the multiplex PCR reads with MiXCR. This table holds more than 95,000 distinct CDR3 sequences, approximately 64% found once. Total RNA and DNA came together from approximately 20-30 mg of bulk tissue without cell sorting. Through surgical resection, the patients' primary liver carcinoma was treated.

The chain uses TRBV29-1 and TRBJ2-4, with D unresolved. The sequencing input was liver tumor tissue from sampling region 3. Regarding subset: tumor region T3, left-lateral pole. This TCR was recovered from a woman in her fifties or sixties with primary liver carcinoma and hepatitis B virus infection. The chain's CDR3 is CSVVALGAKNIQYF. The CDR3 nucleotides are TGCAGCGTTGTCGCCCTGGGAGCCAAAAACATTCAGTACTTC.